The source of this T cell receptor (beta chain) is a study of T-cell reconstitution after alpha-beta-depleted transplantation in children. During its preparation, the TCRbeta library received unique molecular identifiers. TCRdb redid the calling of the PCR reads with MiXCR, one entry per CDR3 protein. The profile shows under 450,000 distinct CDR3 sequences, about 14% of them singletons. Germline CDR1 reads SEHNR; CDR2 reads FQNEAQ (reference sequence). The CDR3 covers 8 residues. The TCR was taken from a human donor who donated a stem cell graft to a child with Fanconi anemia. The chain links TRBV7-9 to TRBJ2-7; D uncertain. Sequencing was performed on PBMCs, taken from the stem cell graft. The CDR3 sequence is CNSYEQYV. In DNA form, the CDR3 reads TGCAACTCCTACGAGCAGTACGTC.